This T cell receptor beta chain was documented in a study of identical twins. The ends lost 2 bases at V and 0 bases at J; junction bases unmatched: 7. The germline gives CDR1 SGHVS, CDR2 FQNEAQ. This CDR3 is 17 amino acids long. This clonotype was seen a few times. In TCRdb, the 5' RACE reads were re-called with MiXCR into one record per CDR3 protein. The table lists hundreds of thousands of distinct CDR3 sequences, 12% of them singletons, with under 2% in the top ten. The sample also formed part of further work on yellow fever vaccine responses in identical twins. That paper adds: Reportedly, the response of twins' T cells to the vaccine seemed partly convergent, partly personalized.

Sequencing was performed on PBMCs. This chain connects TRBV7-8 to TRBJ2-1, with TRBD2 matching over 7 bases. This receptor was taken from a young woman in good health. CDR3 nucleotides: TGTGCCAGCAGCTTAAGTTATGCGGGAGCCTCCTACAATGAGCAGTTCTTC. Translated, it gives CASSLSYAGASYNEQFF.